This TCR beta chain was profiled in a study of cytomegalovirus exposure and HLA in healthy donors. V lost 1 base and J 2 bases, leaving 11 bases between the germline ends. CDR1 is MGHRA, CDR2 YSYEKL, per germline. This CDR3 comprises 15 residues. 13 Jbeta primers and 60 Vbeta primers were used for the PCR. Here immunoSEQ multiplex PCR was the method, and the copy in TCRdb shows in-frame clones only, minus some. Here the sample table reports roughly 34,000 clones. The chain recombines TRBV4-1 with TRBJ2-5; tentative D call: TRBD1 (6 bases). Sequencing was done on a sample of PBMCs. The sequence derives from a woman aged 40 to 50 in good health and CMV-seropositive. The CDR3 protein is CASSQVGGQQETQYF. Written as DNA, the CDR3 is TGCGCCAGCAGCCAAGTTGGGGGCCAACAAGAGACCCAGTACTTC.